This T cell receptor (beta chain) was captured by sequencing in a study of shared clonotypes between healthy human individuals. Study results and caveats: Relative to memory subsets, naive subsets generally showed larger estimated richness. A reduction in generation probabilities was seen for non-shared clonotypes relative to those shared by all four donors.

The authors distributed each subset's genomic DNA evenly over several immunoSEQ plates. Repertoires were generated with immunoSEQ multiplex PCR, while TCRdb's copy carries only in-frame clones and drops some. This sample carries hundreds of thousands of clones, less than 80% of them seen once, and the ten largest clones take 1.5% to 2%. Comments on this clone: Its antigen is as yet unknown.

Between the trimmed V and J ends, which lost 7 bases and 7 bases, there was a span of 19 bases. Germline loops: CDR1 MDHEN, CDR2 SYDVKM. This CDR3 region has 14 residues. This clonotype was sampled from a woman aged 25 to 39 in good health. The sample consisted of memory CD4+ T cells sorted from blood. Sample subset: CD45RA-negative fraction. This chain connects TRBV28 to TRBJ1-2, with TRBD1 as a possible D gene (5 bases). The CDR3 sequence is CASIKDLRAAGYTF. The CDR3 nucleotides read TGTGCCAGCATAAAAGACCTCAGGGCGGCTGGCTACACCTTC.